These 30 T cell receptor beta chains came from one sample sequenced in a study of shared clonotypes between healthy human individuals. Profiled with immunoSEQ multiplex PCR; TCRdb holds only in-frame clones, not every one. The sample holds millions of clones, 90% to 95% seen once. The specimen sequenced was naive CD4+ T cells sorted from blood. Indicated subset: CD45RA+ positively selected. The receptors come from a man aged 18 to 29 in good health.

The gene calls are TRBV6-6 and TRBJ2-5, with D hard to call. Per the germline V gene, CDR1 is MNHNY and CDR2 is SVGAGI (reference sequence). This CDR3 comprises 12 residues. V was trimmed by 4 bases and J by 5 bases, leaving 8 bases between them. CDR3 amino acids: CASSFQWETQYF. The CDR3 DNA sequence: TGTGCCAGCAGTTTTCAATGGGAGACCCAGTACTTC.

In the case of this clone: Germline and junction disagree at one end, which may indicate a read error. The chain couples TRBV28 to TRBJ1-2; D not resolved. CDR1 and CDR2 (germline): MDHEN, SYDVKM. The CDR3 sequence is 13 residues long. The CDR3, as DNA: TGTGCCAGCAGTTTAAGGCAGGAATATGGTTACACCTTC. Translating it yields CASSLRQEYGYTF.

The chain joins TRBV29-1 to TRBJ1-2, with D unclear. The CDR3 is 14 amino acids. From germline, CDR1 is SQVTM and CDR2 ANQGSEA. Between the trimmed V and J ends, which lost 0 bases and 4 bases, there was a span of 12 bases. The CDR3 here is CSVEDLDIPYGYTF. CDR3 nucleotide sequence: TGCAGCGTTGAAGATCTTGACATCCCCTATGGCTACACCTTC.

The chain is built from TRBV29-1 and TRBJ1-1, with 8 bases fitting TRBD1. J gave up 3 bases and V 7 bases, and 7 bases lay outside the gene matches. The CDR3 has 13 residues. Per germline, CDR1 SQVTM and CDR2 ANQGSEA. CDR3 sequence: CSARTGMDTEAFF. The CDR3 DNA is TGCAGCGCCAGGACAGGGATGGACACTGAAGCTTTCTTT.

V gene TRBV30 combines with J gene TRBJ2-7; TRBD2 agrees at 8 bases. This CDR3 region has 13 residues. Germline V gene sequence: CDR1 GTSNPN, CDR2 SVGIG (reference sequence). The trim removed 3 bases at V and 3 bases at J, leaving 4 bases unmatched. CDR3 in amino acids: CAWRGSGVYEQYF. The CDR3 DNA sequence: TGTGCCTGGAGGGGTAGCGGGGTCTACGAGCAGTACTTC.

V gene TRBV27 combines with J gene TRBJ2-5; the match to TRBD2 covers 9 bases. Trimming at V came to 0 bases and at J to 4 bases, leaving 3 bases not matched to a gene. Per the germline V gene, CDR1 is MNHEY and CDR2 is SMNVEV (reference sequence). The CDR3 consists of 15 residues. CDR3 amino acids: CASSLSMTSGETQYF. The CDR3, as DNA: TGTGCCAGCAGTTTATCCATGACTAGCGGAGAGACCCAGTACTTC.

Here the CDR3 reads CASSPRLDTQYF. The CDR3 nucleotides are TGTGCCAGCAGTCCGAGGTTAGATACGCAGTATTTT. V is TRBV25-1 and J is TRBJ2-3; no definite D call. V shed 5 bases and J shed 5 bases, with 8 bases lying between them. The germline V gene encodes CDR1 MGHDK and CDR2 SYGVNS. CDR3 size: 12 residues.

The chain combines TRBV5-1 with TRBJ1-1; D gene unclear. Trimming shortened V by 2 bases and J by 3 bases, and 8 bases separated the two germline ends. The CDR3 length is 13 residues. Germline V CDR1 and CDR2: SGHRS, YFSETQ. CDR3 in DNA: TGCGCCAGCAGCTTTCAACAGCACACTGAAGCTTTCTTT. Its protein product is CASSFQQHTEAFF.

The chain uses TRBV29-1 and TRBJ2-5; D ambiguous. CDR1 and CDR2 from the germline V gene are SQVTM and ANQGSEA. V shed 4 bases and J shed 5 bases, with 8 bases lying between them. This CDR3 contains 11 residues. Here the CDR3 DNA reads TGCAGCGTTGGCCTAGTGGAGACCCAGTACTTC. Encoded protein: CSVGLVETQYF. The full variable domain, rest sourced from reference TRBV29-1 and TRBJ2-5, is SAVISQKPSRDICQRGTSLTIQCQVDSQVTMMFWYRQQPGQSLTLIATANQGSEATYESGFVIDKFPISRPNLTFSTLTVSNMSPEDSSIYLCSVGLVETQYFGPGTRLLVL.

This chain uses TRBV7-6 with TRBJ2-1; TRBD2 aligns across 10 bases. CDR3 length: 16 residues. V dropped 4 bases and J dropped 2; count of bases not matched to a gene: 5. Germline V gene sequence: CDR1 SGHVS, CDR2 FNYEAQ. The DNA for the CDR3 is TGTGCCAGCAGCTCGCTAGCGGGAGAGGCCTACAATGAGCAGTTCTTC. It translates to CASSSLAGEAYNEQFF.

The V gene is TRBV11-2, the J gene TRBJ1-2; D is ambiguous. V lost 0 bases and J 4 bases, leaving 9 bases between the germline ends. The length of the CDR3 is 14 residues. Germline V CDR1 and CDR2: SGHAT, FQNNGV. The CDR3 loop reads CASSLEPAVYGYTF. The CDR3 DNA follows: TGTGCCAGCAGCTTAGAGCCAGCCGTCTATGGCTACACCTTC.

The chain recombines TRBV15 with TRBJ1-4; 9 nucleotides line up with TRBD1. This CDR3 has 15 amino acids. Unmatched junction bases numbered 6, after V lost 3 bases and J lost 7 bases. Germline assignment: CDR1 LNHNV and CDR2 YYDKDF (reference sequence). CDR3 amino acids: CATSSLGQGGEKLFF. As DNA, the CDR3 is TGTGCCACCAGCAGTCTGGGACAGGGAGGTGAAAAACTGTTTTTT.

Only one count was recorded for this clone. In nucleotides, the CDR3 is TGTGCCAGCAGTCGAGGACAGGAACACACTGAAGCTTTCTTT. It yields the protein CASSRGQEHTEAFF. The chain has TRBV6-1 and TRBJ1-1; 7 positions agree with TRBD1. Germline assignment: CDR1 MNHNS and CDR2 SASEGT. CDR3 length: 14 amino acids. Trimming took 5 bases from V and 3 from J; bases not matched to a gene: 6.

The chain recombines TRBV30 with TRBJ1-5; D is uncertain. V lost 1 base to trimming and J lost 9 bases, with 10 bases between them. The length of the CDR3 is 12 residues. Germline V lookup: CDR1 GTSNPN, CDR2 SVGIG (reference sequence). CDR3 coding DNA: TGTGCCTGGAGTGAGGGATCCTCGCCCCAGCATTTT. Amino acids: CAWSEGSSPQHF. The complete variable domain, with remaining parts taken from reference TRBV30 and TRBJ1-5, reads SQTIHQWPATLVQPVGSPLSLECTVEGTSNPNLYWYRQAAGRGLQLLFYSVGIGQISSEVPQNLSASRPQDRQFILSSKKLLLSDSGFYLCAWSEGSSPQHFGDGTRLSIL.

This chain uses TRBV5-1 with TRBJ2-1; TRBD2 matches 7 bases. CDR1 is SGHRS, CDR2 YFSETQ, per germline. V gave up 3 bases and J gave up 9 bases; unmatched junction bases: 0. This CDR3 comprises 11 residues. The CDR3 DNA reads as TGCGCCAGCAGCTCTAGCGGTGAGCAGTTCTTC. It encodes CASSSSGEQFF.

This rearrangement joins TRBV10-3 to TRBJ1-1; TRBD1 is a possible D gene (5 bases). The germline gives CDR1 ENHRY, CDR2 SYGVKD. CDR3 size: 14 residues. With 6 bases removed from V and 4 bases from J, the gap between germline ends came to 15 bases. In DNA form, the CDR3 reads TGTGCCATCAGCGGAAGGGACGGACGCACTGAAGCTTTCTTT. Its translation: CAISGRDGRTEAFF.

V and J are TRBV27 and TRBJ1-4, with D uncertain. Looked up from germline, CDR1 is MNHEY and CDR2 is SMNVEV (reference sequence). CDR3 size: 15 residues. Trimming stripped 5 bases from V and 0 bases from J, with 10 bases between. The CDR3 here is CASSPSGATNEKLFF. For the CDR3, the DNA is TGTGCCAGCAGTCCCTCTGGTGCAACTAATGAAAAACTGTTTTTT.

This chain connects TRBV7-9 to TRBJ2-7; D could derive from TRBD1 or TRBD2 (5 bases each). CDR3 length: 14 amino acids. The V and J ends lost 8 bases and 5 bases respectively, with 19 bases between them. The germline V gene has CDR1 SEHNR and CDR2 FQNEAQ (reference sequence). The CDR3 spells CASGAGTNLDEQYF. The CDR3 bases are TGTGCCAGCGGGGCAGGGACGAACTTGGACGAGCAGTACTTC.

The chain is built from TRBV28 and TRBJ1-6; tentative D call: TRBD1 (5 bases). Germline-derived CDR1 and CDR2 are MDHEN and SYDVKM. Trimming took 3 bases from V and 2 from J, leaving 23 bases between them. The CDR3 is made up of 20 amino acids. CDR3 coding DNA: TGTGCCAGCAGTTTCTTGGATGCAGGGATACAAGGGACCTATAATTCACCCCTCCACTTT. This translates into CASSFLDAGIQGTYNSPLHF.

V and J are TRBV6-1 and TRBJ2-3; D is ambiguous. Germline values: CDR1 MNHNS, CDR2 SASEGT. The CDR3 spans 14 residues. The V and J ends lost 2 bases and 5 bases respectively, with 11 bases between them. CDR3 region: CASSETYTRDTQYF. The CDR3 coding sequence is TGTGCCAGCAGTGAAACCTACACCAGAGATACGCAGTATTTT.

In its sample, this clone was seen once. The CDR3 DNA sequence: TGTGCCAGCTCACCACTTTGGTTGATGAACACTGAAGCTTTCTTT. Its translation: CASSPLWLMNTEAFF. V gene TRBV18 combines with J gene TRBJ1-1; no definite D call. V lost 1 base to trimming and J lost 0 bases, with 9 bases between them. CDR3 length: 15 residues. CDR1 and CDR2 from the germline V gene are KGHSH and LQKENI.

This chain joins TRBV30 and TRBJ1-4, with D perhaps matching TRBD1 (5 bases). Trimming left V 5 bases short and J 8 bases short, with 15 bases between. CDR3 length: 13 amino acids. CDR1 and CDR2 (germline): GTSNPN, SVGIG (reference sequence). The CDR3 protein is CAWGYGGNEKLFF. The CDR3 DNA follows: TGTGCCTGGGGCTACGGGGGGAACGAAAAACTGTTTTTT. The full variable domain, its missing parts supplied by reference TRBV30 and TRBJ1-4, is SQTIHQWPATLVQPVGSPLSLECTVEGTSNPNLYWYRQAAGRGLQLLFYSVGIGQISSEVPQNLSASRPQDRQFILSSKKLLLSDSGFYLCAWGYGGNEKLFFGSGTQLSVL.

This clone was observed a single time. J is TRBJ1-4 and V is TRBV14; D not resolved. Germline CDR1 SGHDN, CDR2 FVKESK. The CDR3 runs to 13 residues. Trimming removed 1 base from V and 7 bases from J, with 7 bases in between. CDR3 protein: CASSQGSLEKLFF. The CDR3 nucleotides read TGTGCCAGCAGCCAAGGGTCACTTGAAAAACTGTTTTTT.

The CDR3 is CASRAGQGRDNEQFF. Written as DNA, the CDR3 is TGTGCCAGCAGGGCCGGACAGGGGCGGGACAATGAGCAGTTCTTC. The genes are TRBV6-1 and TRBJ2-1, with 9 bases that match TRBD1. The junction had 8 bases not matched to a gene; V was cut back by 6 bases and J by 5 bases. Per germline, CDR1 MNHNS and CDR2 SASEGT. The CDR3 is made up of 15 amino acids.

This chain connects TRBV5-1 to TRBJ1-3, with 7 positions matching TRBD1. CDR3 length equals 15 residues. Per the germline V gene, CDR1 is SGHRS and CDR2 is YFSETQ. Unmatched junction bases numbered 7, after V lost 4 bases and J lost 3 bases. Here the CDR3 DNA reads TGCGCCAGCAGCCCTATGACAGGGAATGGAAACACCATATATTTT. Translation gives CASSPMTGNGNTIYF.

This clone showed up just once. The chain has TRBV5-6 and TRBJ1-2; maybe TRBD1 (5 bases). The CDR3 contains 15 residues. V shed 4 bases and J shed 4 bases, with 17 bases lying between them. The germline CDR1 and CDR2 sequences are SGHDT and YYEEEE. CDR3 DNA: TGTGCCAGCAGCGGAAGGGGCTCCCCGGTCTATGGCTACACCTTC. Residues: CASSGRGSPVYGYTF.

The chain has TRBV2 and TRBJ1-2; 11 bases align to TRBD1. Germline V gene sequence: CDR1 SNHLY, CDR2 FYNNEI. The ends lost 4 bases at V and 7 bases at J; junction bases unmatched: 2. The CDR3 consists of 13 residues. Here the CDR3 reads CASSVGQGGGYTF. In DNA form, the CDR3 reads TGTGCCAGCAGTGTGGGACAGGGGGGTGGCTACACCTTC.

In the case of this clone: Other DNA variants within this sample encode the same CDR3. The chain carries TRBV5-4 and TRBJ1-5; D not certain. CDR3 length: 12 residues. The germline gives CDR1 SGHNT, CDR2 YYREEE (reference sequence). V was shortened by 0 bases and J by 4 bases, with 2 bases between the two germline ends. The CDR3, as DNA: TGTGCCAGCAGCTTGGGTAATCAGCCCCAGCATTTT. It is translated as CASSLGNQPQHF.

This rearrangement joins TRBV5-1 to TRBJ1-2; weak D call: TRBD1 (5 bases). This CDR3 has 14 residues. The ends were cut back, 6 bases at V and 4 bases at J, with 16 bases in the middle. CDR1 is SGHRS, CDR2 YFSETQ, per germline. As DNA, the CDR3 is TGCGCCAGCACCTCGTGGGGGGACGGCTATGGCTACACCTTC. It encodes CASTSWGDGYGYTF.

The V gene is TRBV9, the J gene TRBJ2-5, with 8 bases that match TRBD1. Germline CDR1 SGDLS, CDR2 YYNGEE. The CDR3 length is 15 residues. The V segment lost 4 bases and the J segment 5 bases; nucleotides outside the gene matches: 10. Here the CDR3 DNA reads TGTGCCAGCAGCATAGGGCAGGGGGCCGGGGAGACCCAGTACTTC. As protein: CASSIGQGAGETQYF.